The present T cell receptor (beta chain) was sequenced within a study of T-cell memory formation after mild COVID-19. V was trimmed by 5 bases and J by 7 bases, leaving 8 bases between them. Germline V gene sequence: CDR1 WSHSY, CDR2 SAAADI. CDR3 length: 11 residues. Whole-study findings and limits: SARS-CoV-2 specificity of second-wave clones peaking day 37 was unconfirmed.

Each CDR3 protein gets one entry after TCRdb re-called the 5' RACE reads with MiXCR. This table has about 190,000 distinct CDR3 sequences, about 20% appearing once. This clonotype was observed a handful of times. Its matching antigen is unknown. What was sequenced was PBMCs or a T cell subset sorted from them (not recorded which). This chain links TRBV10-2 with TRBJ1-2; tentative D call: TRBD1 (5 bases). The origin of this receptor is an adult woman who had mild COVID-19 (a few samples of this study predate the infection). Cell type and time point are not known. DNA of the CDR3: TGCGCCAGCAGTCCGGGGGGTGGCTACACCTTC. It encodes CASSPGGGYTF.